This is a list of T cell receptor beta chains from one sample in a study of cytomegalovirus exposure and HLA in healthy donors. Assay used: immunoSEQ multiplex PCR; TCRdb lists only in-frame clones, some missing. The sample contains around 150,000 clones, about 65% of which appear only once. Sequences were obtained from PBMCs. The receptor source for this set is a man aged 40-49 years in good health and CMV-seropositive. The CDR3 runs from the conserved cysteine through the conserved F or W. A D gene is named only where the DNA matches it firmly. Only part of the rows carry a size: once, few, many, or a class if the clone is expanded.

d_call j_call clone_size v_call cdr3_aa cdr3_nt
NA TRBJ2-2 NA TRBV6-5 CASSGGETPGELFF TGTGCCAGCAGTGGAGGGGAGACTCCCGGGGAGCTGTTTTTT
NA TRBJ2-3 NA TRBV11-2 CASSLTSSGTDTQYF TGTGCCAGCAGCTTGACATCCTCTGGCACAGATACGCAGTATTTT
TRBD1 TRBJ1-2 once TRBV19 CASTLGGREDYGYTF TGTGCCAGTACCCTAGGGGGCAGGGAGGACTATGGCTACACCTTC
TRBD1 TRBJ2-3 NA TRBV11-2 CASSQWDRGPTDTQYF TGTGCCAGCAGCCAATGGGACAGGGGGCCCACAGATACGCAGTATTTT
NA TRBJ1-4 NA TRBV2 CASSEFRRGNEKLFF TGTGCCAGCAGTGAGTTCAGGAGGGGAAATGAAAAACTGTTTTTT
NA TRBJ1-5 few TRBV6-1 CASTNNQPQHF TGTGCCAGCACCAATAATCAGCCCCAGCATTTT
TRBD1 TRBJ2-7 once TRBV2 CASSGRTGGPGEQYF TGTGCCAGCAGTGGTAGGACAGGGGGACCGGGCGAGCAGTACTTC
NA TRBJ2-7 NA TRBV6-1 CASSDLGQQYEQYF TGTGCCAGCAGTGACCTTGGACAGCAATACGAGCAGTACTTC
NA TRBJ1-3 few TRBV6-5 CASRNWSGAGNTIYF TGTGCCAGCAGGAACTGGTCAGGGGCGGGAAACACCATATATTTT
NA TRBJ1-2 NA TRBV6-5 CASSSPAGASRGYTF TGTGCCAGCAGTTCCCCGGCAGGGGCATCACGCGGCTACACCTTC
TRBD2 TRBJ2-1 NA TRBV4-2 CASRLERGNEQFF TGTGCCAGCAGATTGGAGCGGGGCAATGAGCAGTTCTTC
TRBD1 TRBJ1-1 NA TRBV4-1 CASSQGQGMNTEAFF TGCGCCAGCAGCCAGGGACAGGGGATGAACACTGAAGCTTTCTTT
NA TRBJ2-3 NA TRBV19 CASSINGDTQYF TGTGCCAGTAGTATCAACGGGGATACGCAGTATTTT
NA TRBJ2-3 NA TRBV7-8 CASSPGADTQYF TGTGCCAGCAGCCCCGGGGCAGATACGCAGTATTTT
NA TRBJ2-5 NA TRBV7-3 CASSLWQQETQYF TGTGCCAGCAGCTTATGGCAGCAAGAGACCCAGTACTTC
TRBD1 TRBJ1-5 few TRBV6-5 CASRTGPNQPQHF TGTGCCAGCCGGACAGGGCCCAATCAGCCCCAGCATTTT
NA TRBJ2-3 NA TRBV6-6 CASSYLGRADTQYF TGTGCCAGCAGTTACTTGGGGCGTGCAGATACGCAGTATTTT
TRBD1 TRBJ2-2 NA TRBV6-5 CASSVTGEAGELFF TGTGCCAGCAGCGTGACAGGGGAGGCCGGGGAGCTGTTTTTT
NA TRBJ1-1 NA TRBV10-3 CAISESITEAFF TGTGCCATCAGTGAGTCTATCACTGAAGCTTTCTTT
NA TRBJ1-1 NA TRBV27 CASSLGRNTEAFF TGTGCCAGCAGTTTAGGCCGGAACACTGAAGCTTTCTTT
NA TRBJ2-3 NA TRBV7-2 CASSFGTDTQYF TGTGCCAGCAGCTTCGGCACAGATACGCAGTATTTT
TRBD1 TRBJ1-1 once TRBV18 CASSQGTGNTEAFF TGTGCCAGCTCACAAGGGACAGGTAACACTGAAGCTTTCTTT
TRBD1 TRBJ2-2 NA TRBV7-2 CASSPGQGSGELFF TGTGCCAGCAGCCCGGGACAGGGGTCCGGGGAGCTGTTTTTT
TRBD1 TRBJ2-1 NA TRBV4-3 CASSQVGTGGNEQFF TGCGCCAGCAGCCAAGTTGGGACAGGGGGCAATGAGCAGTTCTTC
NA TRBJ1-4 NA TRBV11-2 CASSFPGASEKLFF TGTGCCAGCAGCTTCCCAGGGGCTTCAGAAAAACTGTTTTTT
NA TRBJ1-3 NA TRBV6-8 CASTRGRHKPSGNTIYF TGTGCCAGCACGCGGGGACGGCACAAACCCTCTGGAAACACCATATATTTT
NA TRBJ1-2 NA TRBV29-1 CSVETGRAGGYTF TGCAGCGTTGAAACGGGCAGGGCCGGTGGCTACACCTTC
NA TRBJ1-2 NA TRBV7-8 CASSPRPSLYGYTF TGTGCCAGCAGCCCTAGGCCATCCCTCTATGGCTACACCTTC